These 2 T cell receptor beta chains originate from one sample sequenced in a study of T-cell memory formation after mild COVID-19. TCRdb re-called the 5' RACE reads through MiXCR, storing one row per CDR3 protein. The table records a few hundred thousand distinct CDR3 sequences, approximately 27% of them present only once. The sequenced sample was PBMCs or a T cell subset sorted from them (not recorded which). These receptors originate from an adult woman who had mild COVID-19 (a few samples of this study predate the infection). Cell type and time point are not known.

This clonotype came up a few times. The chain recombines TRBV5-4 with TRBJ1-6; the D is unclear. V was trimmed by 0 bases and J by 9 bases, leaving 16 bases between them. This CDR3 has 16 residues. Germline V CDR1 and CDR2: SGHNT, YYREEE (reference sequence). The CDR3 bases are TGTGCCAGCAGCTTGGATCCGGGTACGACTGGTTCACCCCTCCACTTT. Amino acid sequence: CASSLDPGTTGSPLHF.

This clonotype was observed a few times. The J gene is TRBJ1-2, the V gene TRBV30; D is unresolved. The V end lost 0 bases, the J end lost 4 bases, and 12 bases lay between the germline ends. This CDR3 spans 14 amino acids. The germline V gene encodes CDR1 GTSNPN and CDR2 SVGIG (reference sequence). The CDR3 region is CAWSVPGRPYGYTF. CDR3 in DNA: TGTGCCTGGAGTGTACCCGGGAGACCCTATGGCTACACCTTC.